This TCR delta chain is drawn from a study of γδ T cells in repeated Plasmodium falciparum infection. Study summary: Age- and gender-matched Australian children served as comparison for malaria-exposed Malian children. Each infection was followed by sampling at 21 days, plus baseline and some pre-infection draws. Findings of the study overall: Malian children's Vdelta2-negative repertoires appeared more expanded and less diverse than Australians'.

This clone appeared a few times. Its cognate antigen is unknown. The translation of this DNA and the TCRdb protein of a much larger clone differ at residues 6 and 16, probably owing to a read error; the protein shown here is translated from the DNA. TRG and TRD sequences were obtained from every sorted gammadelta sample. TCRdb reanalysed the multiplex PCR reads with CATT. Of roughly 93,000 delta-chain clones in the sample, less than 1% were seen once. This CDR3 spans 25 amino acids. The trim removed 1 base at V and 0 bases at J, leaving 29 bases unmatched. Germline-derived CDR1 and CDR2 are TSWWSYY and QGS. Gammadelta T cells were flow-sorted from PBMC into Vgamma9/Vdelta2+ and Vdelta2-negative populations for bulk analysis.

The sequenced material came from gamma-delta T cells from blood. The chain employs TRDV1 and TRDJ1; 10 positions match TRDD3. Here the J gene came from matching the DNA to germline, since TCRdb omits it. The receptor was isolated from a pool of human donors (malaria-infected and uninfected, not separated). The CDR3 sequence is CALGEPKGPNSPDWGMRCHTDKLIF. CDR3 DNA: TGTGCTCTTGGGGAACCGAAAGGCCCTAATAGTCCTGACTGGGGGATGCGCTGTCACACCGATAAACTCATCTTT.